This T cell receptor (beta chain) derives from a study of graft-versus-host responses after intestinal transplantation. The overall study: Multivisceral, liver-intestinal, or isolated intestinal grafts were transplanted into recipients. For around three years after anti-thymocyte globulin induction, all recipients took tacrolimus and steroids.

Sequencing was performed with immunoSEQ multiplex PCR; in TCRdb, only in-frame clones are kept and a portion is missing. The table includes roughly 70,000 clones, about 80% detected once. General study findings and limits: High graft-versus-host to host-versus-graft clonal ratios were seen in allografts of patients with graft-donor T cell macrochimerism. GvH clones occurred in recipient marrow; some first appeared in ileum or blood.

A word on this clone: Its specificity is unknown.

V dropped 4 bases and J dropped 4 bases, with 17 bases sitting between them. The CDR3 is 15 amino acids. Germline V lookup: CDR1 SGHRS, CDR2 YFSETQ. The receptor's source is a human donor who was the organ donor for an intestinal transplant. The rearrangement links TRBV5-1 to TRBJ1-2; a possible D gene is TRBD1 (6 bases). The material sequenced was unstimulated CD4+ T cells sorted from spleen or lymph node cells, taken before transplant. CDR3 sequence: CASSPDRTAAYGYTF. The CDR3 bases are TGCGCCAGCAGCCCCGACAGGACCGCGGCCTATGGCTACACCTTC.